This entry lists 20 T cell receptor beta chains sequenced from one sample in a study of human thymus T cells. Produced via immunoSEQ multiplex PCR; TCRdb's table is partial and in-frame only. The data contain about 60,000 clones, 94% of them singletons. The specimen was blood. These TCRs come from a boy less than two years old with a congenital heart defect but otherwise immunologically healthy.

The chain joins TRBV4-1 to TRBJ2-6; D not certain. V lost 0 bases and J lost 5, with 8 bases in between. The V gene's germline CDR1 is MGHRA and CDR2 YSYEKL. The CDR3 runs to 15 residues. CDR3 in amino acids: CASSQDTLRANVLTF. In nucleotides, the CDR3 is TGCGCCAGCAGCCAAGACACTCTGAGGGCCAACGTCCTGACTTTC.

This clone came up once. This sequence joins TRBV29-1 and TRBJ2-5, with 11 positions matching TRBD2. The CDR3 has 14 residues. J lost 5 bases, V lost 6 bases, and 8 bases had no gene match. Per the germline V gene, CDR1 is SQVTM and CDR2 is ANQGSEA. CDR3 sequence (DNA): TGCAGCGTCCTTAAGTTAGCGGGGGGGGAGACCCAGTACTTC. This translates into CSVLKLAGGETQYF.

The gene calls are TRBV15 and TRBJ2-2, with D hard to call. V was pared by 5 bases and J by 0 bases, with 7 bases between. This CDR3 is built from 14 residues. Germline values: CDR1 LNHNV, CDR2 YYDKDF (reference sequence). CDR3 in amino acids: CATSPGSNTGELFF. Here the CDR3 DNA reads TGTGCCACCAGCCCGGGCTCGAACACCGGGGAGCTGTTTTTT.

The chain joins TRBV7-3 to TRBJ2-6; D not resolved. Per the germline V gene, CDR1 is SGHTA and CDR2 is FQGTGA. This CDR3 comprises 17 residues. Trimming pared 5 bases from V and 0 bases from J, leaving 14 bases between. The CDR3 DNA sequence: TGTGCCAGCAGCCCCCGAATAGCCTCCTCTGGGGCCAACGTCCTGACTTTC. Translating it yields CASSPRIASSGANVLTF.

For the CDR3, the DNA is TGTGCCAGCAGTGTCCAGGGTAGCACCGGGGAGCTGTTTTTT. This codes for CASSVQGSTGELFF. J is TRBJ2-2 and V is TRBV2; D is possibly TRBD1 (5 bases). Looked up from germline, CDR1 is SNHLY and CDR2 is FYNNEI. Trimming left V 4 bases short and J 4 bases short, with 10 bases between. The CDR3 runs to 14 residues.

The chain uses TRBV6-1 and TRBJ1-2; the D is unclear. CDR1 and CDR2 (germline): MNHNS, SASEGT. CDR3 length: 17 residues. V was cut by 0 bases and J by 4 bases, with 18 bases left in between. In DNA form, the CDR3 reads TGTGCCAGCAGTGAAGCGATATCCCAGGTAATTGGCTATGGCTACACCTTC. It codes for CASSEAISQVIGYGYTF.

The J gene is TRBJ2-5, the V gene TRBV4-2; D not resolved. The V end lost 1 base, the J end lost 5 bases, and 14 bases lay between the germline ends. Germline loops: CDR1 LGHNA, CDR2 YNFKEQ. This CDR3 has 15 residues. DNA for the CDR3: TGTGCCAGCAGCCAAGTAGCCCCCCTAGAGGAGACCCAGTACTTC. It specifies CASSQVAPLEETQYF.

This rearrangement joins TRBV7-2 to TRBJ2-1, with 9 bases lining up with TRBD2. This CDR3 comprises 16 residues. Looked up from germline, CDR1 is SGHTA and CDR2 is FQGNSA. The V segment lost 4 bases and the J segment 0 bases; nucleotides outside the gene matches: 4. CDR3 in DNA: TGTGCCAGCAGCTCCCGTAGCGGGAGCTCCTACAATGAGCAGTTCTTC. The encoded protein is CASSSRSGSSYNEQFF. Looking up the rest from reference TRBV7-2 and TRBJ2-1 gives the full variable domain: GAGVSQSPSNKVTEKGKDVELRCDPISGHTALYWYRQSLGQGLEFLIYFQGNSAPDKSGLPSDRFSAERTGGSVSTLTIQRTQQEDSAVYLCASSSRSGSSYNEQFFGPGTRLTVL.

The DNA for the CDR3 is TGTGCCAGCAGCGTAGGGGGCACTGAAGCTTTCTTT. Translating it yields CASSVGGTEAFF. The V gene is TRBV9, the J gene TRBJ1-1; D remains unclear. V lost 0 bases, J lost 4 bases, and 4 bases lay in between. Germline CDR1 SGDLS, CDR2 YYNGEE. The CDR3 covers 12 residues. Full variable domain (missing parts from reference TRBV9 and TRBJ1-1): DSGVTQTPKHLITATGQRVTLRCSPRSGDLSVYWYQQSLDQGLQFLIQYYNGEERAKGNILERFSAQQFPDLHSELNLSSLELGDSALYFCASSVGGTEAFFGQGTRLTVV.

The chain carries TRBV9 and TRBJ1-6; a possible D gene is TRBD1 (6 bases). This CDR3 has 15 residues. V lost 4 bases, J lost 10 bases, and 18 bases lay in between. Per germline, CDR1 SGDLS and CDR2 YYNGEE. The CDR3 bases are TGTGCCAGCAGCCCTAACCCAGGGGTGGGGTCACCCCTCCACTTT. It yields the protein CASSPNPGVGSPLHF.

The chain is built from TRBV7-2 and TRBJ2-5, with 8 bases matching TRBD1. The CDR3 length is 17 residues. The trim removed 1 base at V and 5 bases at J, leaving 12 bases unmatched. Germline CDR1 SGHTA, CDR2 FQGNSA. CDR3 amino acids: CASSLGIHRGSEETQYF. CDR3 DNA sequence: TGTGCCAGCAGCTTAGGAATCCACAGGGGGTCGGAGGAGACCCAGTACTTC.

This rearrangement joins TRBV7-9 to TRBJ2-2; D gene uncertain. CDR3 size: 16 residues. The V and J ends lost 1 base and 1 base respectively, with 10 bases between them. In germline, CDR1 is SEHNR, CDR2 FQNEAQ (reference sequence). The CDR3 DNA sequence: TGTGCCAGCAGCTTAGTCTTTCAGCTGAACACCGGGGAGCTGTTTTTT. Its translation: CASSLVFQLNTGELFF.

The CDR3 DNA reads as TGTGCCAGCAGCCCCCCCCTAGACTACGAGCAGTACTTC. Translated: CASSPPLDYEQYF. The chain uses TRBV6-5 and TRBJ2-7; D not certain. The V end lost 6 bases, the J end lost 3 bases, and 12 bases lay between the germline ends. This CDR3 has 13 residues. CDR1 and CDR2 (germline): MNHEY, SVGAGI.

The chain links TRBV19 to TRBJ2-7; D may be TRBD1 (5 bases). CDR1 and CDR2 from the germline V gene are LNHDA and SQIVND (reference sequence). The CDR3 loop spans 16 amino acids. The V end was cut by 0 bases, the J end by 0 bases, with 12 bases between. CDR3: CASSIDGAGHSYEQYF. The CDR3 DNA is TGTGCCAGTAGTATAGATGGGGCAGGGCACTCCTACGAGCAGTACTTC.

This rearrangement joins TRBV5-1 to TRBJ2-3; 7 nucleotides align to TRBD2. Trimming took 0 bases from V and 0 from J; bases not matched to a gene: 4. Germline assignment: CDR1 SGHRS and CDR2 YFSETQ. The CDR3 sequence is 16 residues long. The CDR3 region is CASSLGASGSTDTQYF. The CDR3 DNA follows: TGCGCCAGCAGCTTGGGAGCTAGCGGAAGCACAGATACGCAGTATTTT.

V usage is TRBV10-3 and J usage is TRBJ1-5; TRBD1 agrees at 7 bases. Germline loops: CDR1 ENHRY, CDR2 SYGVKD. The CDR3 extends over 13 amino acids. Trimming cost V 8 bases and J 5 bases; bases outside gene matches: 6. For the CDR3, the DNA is TGTGCCATCGCCAGACAGGGCCATCAGCCCCAGCATTTT. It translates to CAIARQGHQPQHF.

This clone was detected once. CDR3 protein: CASSSSPGTGKSIGELFF. The CDR3 nucleotides are TGTGCCAGCAGTTCCTCTCCCGGGACAGGGAAGTCTATCGGGGAGCTGTTTTTT. The genes are TRBV28 and TRBJ2-2; TRBD1 agrees at 9 bases. The V gene's germline CDR1 is MDHEN and CDR2 SYDVKM. CDR3 length: 18 amino acids. V trimming: 4 bases; J trimming: 7 bases; junction bases outside the gene matches: 16.

This CDR3 is CASSMRPFPAYEQYF. DNA for the CDR3: TGTGCCAGTAGTATGAGACCTTTTCCAGCGTACGAGCAGTACTTC. The chain joins TRBV19 to TRBJ2-7, with D unclear. This CDR3 comprises 15 residues. Germline V gene lookup returns CDR1 LNHDA and CDR2 SQIVND (reference sequence). Deletions cut 3 bases from V and 4 bases from J, with 16 bases between.

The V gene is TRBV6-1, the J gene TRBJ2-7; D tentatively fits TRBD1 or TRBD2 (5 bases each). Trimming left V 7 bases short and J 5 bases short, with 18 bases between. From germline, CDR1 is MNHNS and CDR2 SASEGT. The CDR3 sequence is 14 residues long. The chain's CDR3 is CASTETRGPHEQYF. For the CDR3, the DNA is TGTGCCAGCACGGAGACAAGGGGACCTCACGAGCAGTACTTC.

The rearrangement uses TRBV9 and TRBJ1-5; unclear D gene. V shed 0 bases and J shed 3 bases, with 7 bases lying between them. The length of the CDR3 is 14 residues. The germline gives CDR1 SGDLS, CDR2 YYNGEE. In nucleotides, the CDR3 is TGTGCCAGCAGCGTAGGGGGTTTCAATCAGCCCCAGCATTTT. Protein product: CASSVGGFNQPQHF.